Listed below are T cell receptor beta chains from one sample, sequenced in a study of T cell repertoires in cytomegalovirus infection. Their antigens remain unidentified. A single record per CDR3 protein comes from TCRdb applying MiXCR to the reads. The sample carries some 270,000 distinct CDR3 sequences, under 25% recorded once. The sequencing used cultured PBMCs, collected from culture after CMV antigen stimulation. Receptors were obtained from a human donor in good health (CMV status not recorded). Some clones in this sample may be carry-over from other donors' samples. Both conserved end residues are part of each CDR3. D genes are given only for firm matches. For some rows the clone size is stated as once, few or many, or as a class when expanded; others skip it.

TRBD2,NA,TRBV7-9,TRBJ2-2,16,CASSLSSGSDTGELFF,TGTGCCAGCAGCTTGTCTAGCGGGAGTGACACCGGGGAGCTGTTTTTT
TRBD2,once,TRBV7-9,TRBJ2-1,15,CASSLEGLDSNEQFF,TGTGCCAGCAGCTTAGAGGGACTAGACTCCAATGAGCAGTTCTTC
TRBD1,NA,TRBV2,TRBJ1-6,15,CASMGTASFNSPLHF,TGTGCCAGCATGGGGACAGCCTCTTTTAATTCACCCCTCCACTTT
TRBD2,few,TRBV4-1,TRBJ2-5,15,CASSQELAGVETQYF,TGCGCCAGCAGCCAAGAACTAGCGGGAGTTGAGACCCAGTACTTC
NA,NA,TRBV12-3/TRBV12-4,TRBJ1-5,14,CASSITGINQPQHF,TGTGCCAGCAGCATAACAGGGATCAATCAGCCCCAGCATTTT
NA,NA,TRBV7-6,TRBJ2-5,13,CASSLYEEETQYF,TGTGCCAGCAGCTTATATGAAGAAGAGACCCAGTACTTC
TRBD1,many,TRBV7-2,TRBJ1-5,15,CASSSYRGPNQPQHF,TGTGCCAGCAGCTCATACAGGGGGCCGAATCAGCCCCAGCATTTT
TRBD1,few,TRBV6-8,TRBJ2-6,18,CASSYSTGGLAGANVLTF,TGTGCCAGCAGTTACTCGACAGGGGGCCTGGCTGGGGCCAACGTCCTGACTTTC
TRBD2,NA,TRBV24-1,TRBJ2-1,15,CATSDSPSGGNEQFF,TGTGCCACCAGTGATTCCCCCTCGGGGGGGAATGAGCAGTTCTTC
NA,many,TRBV7-2,TRBJ1-4,13,CASSLTGNEKLFF,TGTGCCAGCAGCTTAACGGGAAACGAAAAACTGTTTTTT
NA,NA,TRBV6-1,TRBJ2-5,15,CASRRGGVSPETQYF,TGTGCCAGCAGGAGGGGGGGAGTTTCGCCGGAGACCCAGTACTTC
NA,few,TRBV4-1,TRBJ2-7,14,CASSHTREGWEQYF,TGCGCCAGCAGCCACACCAGGGAAGGGTGGGAGCAGTACTTC
NA,NA,TRBV12-3/TRBV12-4,TRBJ2-6,16,CASSLSGVYGANVLTF,TGTGCCAGCAGTCTCTCAGGGGTTTATGGGGCCAACGTCCTGACTTTC
TRBD2,many,TRBV7-6,TRBJ2-5,16,CASSPTSGGRPETQYF,TGTGCCAGCAGCCCCACCTCGGGCGGGAGGCCCGAGACCCAGTACTTC
TRBD2,NA,TRBV6-2/TRBV6-3,TRBJ2-1,18,CASSPRLAGGGLYNEQFF,TGTGCCAGCAGCCCCAGACTAGCGGGAGGGGGTCTCTACAATGAGCAGTTCTTC
NA,many,TRBV9,TRBJ1-1,15,CASSVGTLGNTEAFF,TGTGCCAGCAGCGTAGGAACCCTGGGGAACACTGAAGCTTTCTTT
NA,many,TRBV12-3/TRBV12-4,TRBJ1-4,14,CASSLTGVGEKLFF,TGTGCCAGCAGCCTGACAGGAGTTGGAGAAAAACTGTTTTTT
NA,few,TRBV11-2,TRBJ1-1,15,CASSLVGTVNTEAFF,TGTGCCAGCAGCTTAGTTGGGACGGTGAACACTGAAGCTTTCTTT
TRBD2,few,TRBV5-4,TRBJ2-1,17,CASSLELAGASYNEQFF,TGTGCCAGCAGCTTGGAACTAGCGGGAGCCTCCTACAATGAGCAGTTCTTC